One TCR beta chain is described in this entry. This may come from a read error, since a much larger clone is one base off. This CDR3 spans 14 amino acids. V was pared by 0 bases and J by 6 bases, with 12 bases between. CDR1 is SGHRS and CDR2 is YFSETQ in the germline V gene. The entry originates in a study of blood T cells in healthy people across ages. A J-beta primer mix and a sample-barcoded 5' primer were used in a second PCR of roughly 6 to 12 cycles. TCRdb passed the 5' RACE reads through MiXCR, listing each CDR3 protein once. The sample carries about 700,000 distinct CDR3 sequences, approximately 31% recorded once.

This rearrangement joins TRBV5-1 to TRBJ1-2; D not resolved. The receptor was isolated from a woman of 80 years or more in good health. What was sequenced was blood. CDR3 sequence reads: CASSLANWAHGYTF. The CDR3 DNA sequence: TGCGCCAGCAGCTTGGCCAACTGGGCCCATGGCTACACCTTC.